The 24 T cell receptor beta chains listed next were all sequenced from one sample in a study of cytomegalovirus exposure and HLA in healthy donors. The PCR had 60 Vbeta and 13 Jbeta primers. The repertoire was sequenced with immunoSEQ multiplex PCR; TCRdb's copy has only in-frame clones and lacks some. The repertoire has about 180,000 clones, over 65% of them found once; the top ten carry 3.5% to 4.5%. Sequenced: PBMCs. The receptors were sampled from a woman aged 55 to 70 in good health and CMV-seropositive.

The CDR3 loop reads CASSLGETEQYF. The CDR3 nucleotides are TGTGCCAGCAGCTTAGGAGAAACCGAGCAGTACTTC. The gene calls are TRBV5-4 and TRBJ2-7; D gene uncertain. V dropped 2 bases and J dropped 6 bases, with 9 bases sitting between them. This CDR3 has 12 residues. Per the germline V gene, CDR1 is SGHNT and CDR2 is YYREEE (reference sequence).

The table lists this clone with a count of one. The chain uses TRBV1 and TRBJ2-3; the table calls TRBD2, which could not be checked here. TRBV1 is an annotated pseudogene. The CDR3 loop spans 16 amino acids. The CDR3 is CTSSHANCTLPDTQYF. The CDR3 DNA reads as TGCACCAGCAGCCACGCGAACTGTACTTTGCCAGATACGCAGTATTTT.

V gene TRBV9 combines with J gene TRBJ2-7, with 11 bases that match TRBD2. This CDR3 is built from 17 residues. J was trimmed by 4 bases and V by 4 bases; bases with no gene match: 13. Germline loops: CDR1 SGDLS, CDR2 YYNGEE. This CDR3 is CASSIGASGGMKYEQYF. CDR3 DNA sequence: TGTGCCAGCAGCATTGGAGCTAGCGGGGGGATGAAATACGAGCAGTACTTC.

V is TRBV7-2 and J is TRBJ2-1; 10 positions agree with TRBD2. CDR3 length equals 15 residues. V trimming: 6 bases; J trimming: 2 bases; junction bases outside the gene matches: 4. Per the germline V gene, CDR1 is SGHTA and CDR2 is FQGNSA. CDR3 nucleotide sequence: TGTGCCAGCAGTTTGAGCGGGGGGGCCTACAATGAGCAGTTCTTC. It encodes CASSLSGGAYNEQFF.

This clone was counted a single time. The rearrangement links TRBV5-6 to TRBJ2-2, with 8 bases fitting TRBD1. The CDR3 is made up of 15 amino acids. Looked up from germline, CDR1 is SGHDT and CDR2 is YYEEEE. V lost 3 bases, J lost 1 base, and 2 bases stayed unmatched. CDR3 sequence reads: CASSWTGKNTGELFF. CDR3 DNA: TGTGCCAGCAGCTGGACAGGGAAGAACACCGGGGAGCTGTTTTTT.

This chain uses TRBV6-5 with TRBJ1-6, with 7 bases fitting TRBD1. This CDR3 is built from 14 residues. The germline V gene encodes CDR1 MNHEY and CDR2 SVGAGI. V was clipped by 4 bases and J by 6 bases; unmatched bases: 3. CDR3 amino acids: CASSSDRANSPLHF. The CDR3 bases are TGTGCCAGCAGTTCCGACAGGGCTAATTCACCCCTCCACTTT.

This clone was detected only once. The V and J genes are TRBV6-5 and TRBJ1-2; D unresolved. The V gene's germline CDR1 is MNHEY and CDR2 SVGAGI. Trimming stripped 6 bases from V and 5 bases from J, with 7 bases between. This CDR3 has 11 residues. CDR3 sequence reads: CASSRGYGYTF. The CDR3 DNA follows: TGTGCCAGCAGCCGAGGGTATGGCTACACCTTC.

V is TRBV5-6 and J is TRBJ1-1; D unclear. There are 11 residues in the CDR3. Germline CDR1 reads SGHDT; CDR2 reads YYEEEE. The V gene lost 3 bases and the J gene lost 6 bases, with 6 bases spanning the gap. Here the CDR3 reads CASSSVAEAFF. The CDR3 DNA reads TGTGCCAGCAGCTCCGTTGCTGAAGCTTTCTTT.

The rearrangement links TRBV7-2 to TRBJ2-7, with 7 bases matching TRBD1. CDR1 and CDR2 (germline): SGHTA, FQGNSA. V lost 5 bases to trimming and J lost 2 bases; unmatched junction nucleotides: 3. This CDR3 is 13 amino acids long. The CDR3 nucleotides are TGTGCCAGCAGCGCCGGGACAGCCTACGAGCAGTACTTC. The encoded protein is CASSAGTAYEQYF.

A word on this clone: At one end the junction does not follow the germline gene, possibly because of a read error. This chain connects TRBV2 to TRBJ2-4, with TRBD1 identical over 8 bases. The CDR3 spans 16 residues. The V gene's germline CDR1 is SNHLY and CDR2 FYNNEI. The CDR3 region is CATKTRTGRTKNSQYF. DNA for the CDR3: TGTGCCACCAAGACTCGGACAGGGCGGACCAAAAACAGTCAGTACTTC.

J is TRBJ1-5 and V is TRBV27, with unresolved D. The ends were cut back, 0 bases at V and 2 bases at J, with 5 bases in the middle. The CDR3 contains 14 residues. CDR1 MNHEY and CDR2 SMNVEV come from the germline V gene (reference sequence). CDR3 bases: TGTGCCAGCAGTTTATCGAGGGGCAATCAGCCCCAGCATTTT. Translation gives CASSLSRGNQPQHF.

V is TRBV7-9 and J is TRBJ2-5, with D perhaps TRBD2 (5 bases). Germline values: CDR1 SEHNR, CDR2 FQNEAQ (reference sequence). The CDR3 has 14 amino acids. Trimming removed 2 bases at V and 0 bases at J, with 7 bases between. The CDR3: CASSLQRYQETQYF. Here the CDR3 DNA reads TGTGCCAGCAGCTTACAGCGGTACCAAGAGACCCAGTACTTC.

The chain recombines TRBV5-1 with TRBJ2-7, with 10 bases identical to TRBD2. There are 16 residues in the CDR3. V gave up 1 base and J gave up 6 bases; unmatched junction bases: 10. Germline CDR1 SGHRS, CDR2 YFSETQ. CDR3 residues: CASSLLPSGGAAEQYF. CDR3 bases: TGCGCCAGCAGCTTGCTACCTAGCGGGGGAGCAGCCGAGCAGTACTTC. The complete variable domain, with remaining parts taken from reference TRBV5-1 and TRBJ2-7, reads KAGVTQTPRYLIKTRGQQVTLSCSPISGHRSVSWYQQTPGQGLQFLFEYFSETQRNKGNFPGRFSGRQFSNSRSEMNVSTLELGDSALYLCASSLLPSGGAAEQYFGPGTRLTVT.

This clone was detected a few times. Mismatch with germline at one junction end may stem from a read error. CDR3 DNA: TGTGCCTGGAGGACGGGATTAAACAGTCAGTACTTC. Its protein is CAWRTGLNSQYF. The chain recombines TRBV30 with TRBJ2-4, with D tentatively TRBD2 (5 bases). This CDR3 region has 12 residues. Germline V CDR1 and CDR2: GTSNPN, SVGIG (reference sequence).

This sequence joins TRBV7-3 and TRBJ2-2; TRBD2 matches 7 bases. The germline V gene has CDR1 SGHTA and CDR2 FQGTGA. The CDR3 has 16 amino acids. J lost 2 bases, V lost 4 bases, and 7 bases had no gene match. The CDR3 loop is CASSSSGTKNTGELFF. The CDR3, as DNA: TGTGCCAGCAGCTCTTCCGGGACTAAAAACACCGGGGAGCTGTTTTTT.

DNA of the CDR3: TGTGCCAGCAGTTTACCTAGCGGGGGGAGCTCCTACAATGAGCAGTTCTTC. Translating it yields CASSLPSGGSSYNEQFF. The chain employs TRBV28 and TRBJ2-1; 11 bases fit TRBD2. With 2 bases clipped from V and 0 bases from J, the junction kept 3 bases outside the gene matches. CDR3 length: 17 residues. CDR1 MDHEN and CDR2 SYDVKM come from the germline V gene.

The rearrangement links TRBV5-1 to TRBJ2-2; tentative D call: TRBD2 (6 bases). Trimming pared 7 bases from V and 1 base from J, leaving 11 bases between. Germline V lookup: CDR1 SGHRS, CDR2 YFSETQ. The CDR3 runs to 14 residues. CDR3 in amino acids: CASAGLGNTGELFF. Written as DNA, the CDR3 is TGCGCCAGCGCGGGACTCGGGAACACCGGGGAGCTGTTTTTT.

This chain connects TRBV27 to TRBJ2-3; D might be TRBD2 (5 bases). This CDR3 is built from 13 residues. Germline-derived CDR1 and CDR2 are MNHEY and SMNVEV (reference sequence). V lost 3 bases, J lost 4 bases, and 8 bases lay in between. DNA for the CDR3: TGTGCCAGCAGTTTTTACGGGGCAGATACGCAGTATTTT. This encodes CASSFYGADTQYF.

V is TRBV2 and J is TRBJ1-5, with TRBD1 as a possible D gene (5 bases). This CDR3 has 13 amino acids. Germline V gene lookup returns CDR1 SNHLY and CDR2 FYNNEI. Trimming pared 1 base from V and 6 bases from J, leaving 7 bases between. CDR3 sequence: CASSEGGLQPQHF. As DNA, the CDR3 is TGTGCCAGCAGTGAAGGGGGCCTTCAGCCCCAGCATTTT.

This clone has a handful of counts. The chain links TRBV30 to TRBJ1-2, with TRBD1 identical over 10 bases. CDR3 length: 14 residues. V lost 3 bases to trimming and J lost 5 bases; unmatched junction nucleotides: 6. Germline CDR1 is GTSNPN and CDR2 is SVGIG (reference sequence). The CDR3 loop is CAWSKGQGTYGYTF. The DNA for the CDR3 is TGTGCCTGGAGCAAGGGACAGGGGACTTATGGCTACACCTTC.

V and J are TRBV19 and TRBJ1-4; 8 nucleotides align to TRBD1. V was pared by 3 bases and J by 5 bases, with 2 bases of the junction left unmatched. The V gene's germline CDR1 is LNHDA and CDR2 SQIVND (reference sequence). CDR3 size: 14 residues. The CDR3 nucleotides read TGTGCCAGTAGTATGGACAGGGCAAATGAAAAACTGTTTTTT. This codes for CASSMDRANEKLFF.

The chain couples TRBV7-2 to TRBJ1-2; D call uncertain. This CDR3 contains 13 residues. Between the trimmed V and J ends, which lost 5 bases and 4 bases, there was a span of 11 bases. Per the germline V gene, CDR1 is SGHTA and CDR2 is FQGNSA. CDR3 residues: CASSLGSVYGYTF. As DNA, the CDR3 is TGTGCCAGCAGCCTTGGGAGCGTCTATGGCTACACCTTC.

CDR3 bases: TGTGCCAGCAGTGACCTAGGAAGGGGGCTCTATGGCTACACCTTC. This gives the protein CASSDLGRGLYGYTF. The chain combines TRBV6-1 with TRBJ1-2; TRBD1 agrees at 7 bases. CDR1 MNHNS and CDR2 SASEGT come from the germline V gene. V lost 3 bases and J lost 4; bases outside the gene matches: 8. This CDR3 region has 15 residues.

Points on this clone: One end of the junction varies from germline; a read error may be responsible. This chain uses TRBV9 with TRBJ2-3; D gene uncertain. In germline, CDR1 is SGDLS, CDR2 YYNGEE. The CDR3 loop spans 15 amino acids. Written as DNA, the CDR3 is TGTGCCAACAGCCTCGGAGATTACCGCACAGATACGCAGTATTTT. Translated: CANSLGDYRTDTQYF.